The 10 T cell receptor beta chains in this list originate from one sample, sequenced in a study of long-term antiretroviral therapy in people with HIV. Survey-level immunoSEQ v3.0 assays were run. Produced via immunoSEQ multiplex PCR; TCRdb's table is partial and in-frame only. In the table there are some 21,000 clones, 76% of which are singletons. This sample comprised unsorted PBMCs, obtained around 21 months before starting antiretroviral therapy. Receptors were obtained from a woman aged 40 to 50 with HIV.

The sample holds one count of this clone. This chain joins TRBV5-4 and TRBJ2-3; 7 bases line up with TRBD1. V lost 0 bases to trimming and J lost 10 bases; unmatched junction nucleotides: 14. CDR3 length: 16 amino acids. Germline CDR1 SGHNT, CDR2 YYREEE (reference sequence). The CDR3 sequence: CASSLEGAGWFLAQYF. The CDR3 coding sequence is TGTGCCAGCAGCTTGGAGGGGGCGGGTTGGTTTCTTGCGCAGTATTTT.

The J gene is TRBJ2-7, the V gene TRBV19; TRBD2 is a possible D gene (6 bases). CDR3 size: 11 residues. V was cut by 7 bases and J by 7 bases, with 11 bases left in between. Germline V CDR1 and CDR2: LNHDA, SQIVND (reference sequence). CDR3 residues: CASTSGGEQYF. CDR3 nucleotides: TGTGCCAGTACCTCAGGAGGGGAGCAGTACTTC.

The J gene is TRBJ2-1, the V gene TRBV5-1; D is possibly TRBD2 (5 bases). Germline CDR1 reads SGHRS; CDR2 reads YFSETQ. This CDR3 has 13 residues. The V end was cut by 1 base, the J end by 8 bases, with 10 bases between. The CDR3 DNA sequence: TGCGCCAGCAGCTTGTTTGGGAGCTATGAGCAGTTCTTC. It encodes CASSLFGSYEQFF.

V gene TRBV28 combines with J gene TRBJ1-2; 9 positions agree with TRBD1. After removal of 6 bases from V and 8 bases from J, the junction contained 7 bases not matched to a gene. The germline V gene encodes CDR1 MDHEN and CDR2 SYDVKM. The CDR3 loop spans 13 amino acids. This CDR3 is CASSLDRGRGYTF. For the CDR3, the DNA is TGTGCCAGCAGCCTGGACAGGGGCAGAGGCTACACCTTC.

V gene TRBV28 combines with J gene TRBJ2-7; D is perhaps TRBD1 (6 bases). CDR1 is MDHEN and CDR2 is SYDVKM in the germline V gene. The V end was cut by 4 bases, the J end by 3 bases, with 10 bases between. The CDR3 spans 13 residues. CDR3 DNA sequence: TGTGCCAGCAGTTACCCGGACAGCTACGAGCAGTACTTC. As protein: CASSYPDSYEQYF. Combining the CDR3 with reference TRBV28 and TRBJ2-7 gives the whole variable domain DVKVTQSSRYLVKRTGEKVFLECVQDMDHENMFWYRQDPGLGLRLIYFSYDVKMKEKGDIPEGYSVSREKKERFSLILESASTNQTSMYLCASSYPDSYEQYFGPGTRLTVT.

This clone appeared a few times. The CDR3 region is CASPQGADGYTF. In DNA form, the CDR3 reads TGTGCCTCGCCCCAGGGGGCGGATGGCTACACCTTC. The chain joins TRBV30 to TRBJ1-2, with TRBD1 matching 8 bases. Germline V gives CDR1 GTSNPN, CDR2 SVGIG (reference sequence). The junction had 7 bases not matched to a gene; V was cut back by 7 bases and J by 6 bases. This CDR3 has 12 residues.

V and J are TRBV11-3 and TRBJ1-1; D is perhaps TRBD1 (5 bases). The CDR3 runs to 14 residues. V lost 3 bases, J lost 1 base, and 9 bases lay in between. The germline V gene has CDR1 SGHNT and CDR2 YENEEA. CDR3 sequence: CASSLEGRNTEAFF. CDR3 DNA sequence: TGTGCCAGCAGCTTGGAGGGACGGAACACTGAAGCTTTCTTT.

DNA of the CDR3: TGCAGCGTTGTTCCCGGGACTGACAATGAGCAGTTCTTC. This translates into CSVVPGTDNEQFF. This sequence joins TRBV29-1 and TRBJ2-1; possible D gene TRBD2, 6 bases. The ends were cut back, 4 bases at V and 5 bases at J, with 12 bases in the middle. CDR1 and CDR2 from the germline V gene are SQVTM and ANQGSEA. CDR3 length: 13 amino acids.

V gene TRBV18 combines with J gene TRBJ2-1; D not resolved. CDR3 size: 17 residues. In germline, CDR1 is KGHSH, CDR2 LQKENI. V lost 0 bases, J lost 8 bases, and 20 bases lay in between. For the CDR3, the DNA is TGTGCCAGCTCACCACCGAATTCCGCGACTCTGGTTGATGAGCAGTTCTTC. Amino acid sequence: CASSPPNSATLVDEQFF.

The chain links TRBV9 to TRBJ2-5; 12 nucleotides line up with TRBD2. The CDR3 sequence is 17 residues long. Germline CDR1 SGDLS, CDR2 YYNGEE. V trimming: 3 bases; J trimming: 0 bases; junction bases outside the gene matches: 6. CDR3 in amino acids: CASSASLAGGHQETQYF. CDR3 DNA sequence: TGTGCCAGCAGCGCCTCACTAGCGGGGGGCCACCAAGAGACCCAGTACTTC.